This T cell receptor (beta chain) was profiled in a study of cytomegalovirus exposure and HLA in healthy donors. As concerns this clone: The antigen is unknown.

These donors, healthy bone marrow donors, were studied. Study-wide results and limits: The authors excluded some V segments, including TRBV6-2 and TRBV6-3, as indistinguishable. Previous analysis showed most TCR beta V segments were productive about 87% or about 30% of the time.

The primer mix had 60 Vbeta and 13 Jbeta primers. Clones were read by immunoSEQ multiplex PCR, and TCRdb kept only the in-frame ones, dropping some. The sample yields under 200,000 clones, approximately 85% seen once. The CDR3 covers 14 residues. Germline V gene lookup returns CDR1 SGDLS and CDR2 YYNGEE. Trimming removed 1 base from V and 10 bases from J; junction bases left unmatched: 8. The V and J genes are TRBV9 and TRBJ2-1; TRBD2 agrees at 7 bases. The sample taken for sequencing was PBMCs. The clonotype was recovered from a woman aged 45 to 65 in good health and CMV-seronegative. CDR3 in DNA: TGTGCCAGCAGCGTACAGCGGGAATTTGGGGAGCAGTTCTTC. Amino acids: CASSVQREFGEQFF.